This is a list of T cell receptor beta chains from one sample in a study of T-cell memory formation after mild COVID-19. TCRdb redid the calling of the 5' RACE reads with MiXCR, one entry per CDR3 protein. The table shows around 310,000 distinct CDR3 sequences, with 14% occurring only once. Specimen: PBMCs or a T cell subset sorted from them (not recorded which). These TCRs come from a man aged 18 to 35 who had mild COVID-19 (a few samples of this study predate the infection). Cell type and time point are not known. The CDR3 runs from the conserved cysteine through the conserved F or W. A D gene is named only where the DNA matches it firmly. Where a row states a size, it is once, few, many or the class of an expanded clone; other rows omit it.

>TRBV4-2|16|TRBJ1-5|.|TRBD1
TGTGCCAGCAGCCAAGACAGGGGGACTAGCAATCAGCCCCAGCATTTT
CASSQDRGTSNQPQHF
>TRBV5-6|15|TRBJ2-5|.|.
TGTGCCAGCAGCCTCCCAAACGTAATGCAAGAGACCCAGTACTTC
CASSLPNVMQETQYF
>TRBV12-3/TRBV12-4|15|TRBJ2-1|.|TRBD1
TGTGCCAGCAGTTTCATGGGGGACAGGGTTGATGAGCAGTTCTTC
CASSFMGDRVDEQFF
>TRBV9|16|TRBJ2-2|.|TRBD1
TGTGCCAGCAGCGTAGCTCAGGGGGCCTACACCGGGGAGCTGTTTTTT
CASSVAQGAYTGELFF
>TRBV5-1|13|TRBJ2-3|many|.
TGCGCCAGCAGCTTGGGGAACACAGATACGCAGTATTTT
CASSLGNTDTQYF
>TRBV7-9|16|TRBJ1-3|.|.
TGTGCCAGCAGCTCATTACAGGGCTACTCTGGAAACACCATATATTTT
CASSSLQGYSGNTIYF
>TRBV7-6|16|TRBJ2-2|.|.
TGTGCCAGCAGCTTAGGGGGCTCTACATACACCGGGGAGCTGTTTTTT
CASSLGGSTYTGELFF
>TRBV12-3/TRBV12-4|18|TRBJ2-7|few|.
TGTGCCAGCAGTCTCCGTCTGGGGGTGGGCGTTCGCGGGTACGAGCAGTACTTC
CASSLRLGVGVRGYEQYF
>TRBV24-1|15|TRBJ1-2|.|.
TGTGCCACCAGTGATAACGGCGGAACTAACTATGGCTACACCTTC
CATSDNGGTNYGYTF
>TRBV15|15|TRBJ2-7|.|TRBD1
TGTGCCACCAGCACCACGGACAGGCTTTCCTACGAGCAGTACTTC
CATSTTDRLSYEQYF
>TRBV15|14|TRBJ2-3|many|TRBD2
TGTGCCAGCAGCCTAGCGGGGGGCGCAGATACGCAGTATTTT
CASSLAGGADTQYF
>TRBV29-1|17|TRBJ2-1|.|TRBD2
TGCAGCGTTGATGCCTTTGTATCCGCGGGAGTTGAGGATGAGCAGTTCTTC
CSVDAFVSAGVEDEQFF
>TRBV20-1|13|TRBJ1-5|.|TRBD1
TGCAGTGCTTACGGGACAGGGGGGCAGCCCCAGCATTTT
CSAYGTGGQPQHF
>TRBV18|15|TRBJ1-1|.|.
TGTGCCAGCTCAGATACGGGACACTCGAACACTGAAGCTTTCTTT
CASSDTGHSNTEAFF
>TRBV18|15|TRBJ2-3|.|TRBD2
TGTGCCAGCTCACCTACTAGCGGGACGCAAGATACGCAGTATTTT
CASSPTSGTQDTQYF
>TRBV5-8|13|TRBJ2-7|few|TRBD1
TGTGCCAGCAGCATAACACAGGGGATCGAGCAGTACTTC
CASSITQGIEQYF
>TRBV7-2|15|TRBJ2-1|.|.
TGTGCCAGCAGCTTAGCGCCCCTCGAAGGGAATGAGCAGTTCTTC
CASSLAPLEGNEQFF
>TRBV7-8|17|TRBJ2-5|few|.
TGTGCCAGCACCTTGGGACGGCTAACTTCAATACAAGAGACCCAGTACTTC
CASTLGRLTSIQETQYF
>TRBV6-6|15|TRBJ1-3|few|.
TGTGCCAGCAGTTACCTCGGGGGGACAGGAAACACCATATATTTT
CASSYLGGTGNTIYF
>TRBV7-2|13|TRBJ2-7|.|.
TGTGCCAGCAGCACCCGAGTCCGGTACGAGCAGTACTTC
CASSTRVRYEQYF
>TRBV19|11|TRBJ1-1|.|.
TGTGCCAGCCGAAAGAACACTGAAGCTTTCTTT
CASRKNTEAFF
>TRBV9|16|TRBJ2-1|.|.
TGTGCCAGCAGCATCGGAGGTACAGGCTCCTACAATGAGCAGTTCTTC
CASSIGGTGSYNEQFF
>TRBV3-1|14|TRBJ2-5|.|.
TGTGCCAGCAGCCCACGACCCGACCGAGAGACCCAGTACTTC
CASSPRPDRETQYF
>TRBV28|12|TRBJ1-1|many|TRBD1
TGTGCCAGCAGTGGACCCGGGACAGGGTCTTTCTTT
CASSGPGTGSFF
>TRBV28|17|TRBJ2-4|many|.
TGTGCCAGCAGTCCCTCGGACATGCTCTTAGCCAAAAACATTCAGTACTTC
CASSPSDMLLAKNIQYF
>TRBV10-3|11|TRBJ1-1|.|.
TGTGCCTCGGAGGGAAACACTGAAGCTTTCTTT
CASEGNTEAFF
>TRBV4-3|12|TRBJ2-1|.|.
TGCGCCAGCAGCCAAGCAGGGGACAAGCAGTTCTTC
CASSQAGDKQFF
>TRBV27|14|TRBJ1-1|few|.
TGTGCCAGCAGTTATCGGGGATCGAACACTGAAGCTTTCTTT
CASSYRGSNTEAFF
>TRBV13|12|TRBJ2-7|few|TRBD1
TGTGCCAGCAGCAGGGGGCAAATCGAGCAGTACTTC
CASSRGQIEQYF
>TRBV30|14|TRBJ1-5|.|TRBD1
TGTGCCTGGGGGACAGGCTATAGCAATCAGCCCCAGCATTTT
CAWGTGYSNQPQHF
>TRBV3-1|18|TRBJ2-3|many|TRBD2
TGTGCCAGCAGCCAAGGGGAGACTAGCGGATTGAGCACAGATACGCAGTATTTT
CASSQGETSGLSTDTQYF
>TRBV6-2/TRBV6-3|14|TRBJ1-5|few|.
TGTGCCAGCAGTAAGACAGCCATTAATCAGCCCCAGCATTTT
CASSKTAINQPQHF
>TRBV7-3|14|TRBJ1-4|few|.
TGTGCCAGCAGCTTAGCAGGGGACGGTGAAAAACTGTTTTTT
CASSLAGDGEKLFF
>TRBV7-2|18|TRBJ2-3|.|TRBD2
TGTGCCAGCAGCCCAGGACTAGCGGGCGTACCCTCCACAGATACGCAGTATTTT
CASSPGLAGVPSTDTQYF
>TRBV7-8|17|TRBJ1-6|few|.
TGTGCCAGCAGCTTAGCTGGGCGGCTCGGGTATAATTCACCCCTCCACTTT
CASSLAGRLGYNSPLHF
>TRBV7-2|15|TRBJ1-1|.|.
TGTGCCAGCAGCTTAGGCCGCAGAAGAGGCACTGAAGCTTTCTTT
CASSLGRRRGTEAFF
>TRBV19|13|TRBJ2-4|.|.
TGTGCCAGTGGTCAGGGCTTGGCGGACATTCAGTACTTC
CASGQGLADIQYF
>TRBV10-3|12|TRBJ2-1|.|TRBD1
TGTGCCACCGGGACAGGGTCTCATGAGCAGTTCTTC
CATGTGSHEQFF
>TRBV5-1|14|TRBJ2-4|many|.
TGCGCCAGCAGCTTGGGACACGGAGCAAACATTCAGTACTTC
CASSLGHGANIQYF
>TRBV6-1|14|TRBJ2-3|.|TRBD2
TGTGCCAGTGAGCGGGGGGGTTTTGAAGATACGCAGTATTTT
CASERGGFEDTQYF
>TRBV9|12|TRBJ2-3|.|TRBD1
TGTGCCAGCAGCCGCCCAGGGGGTACGCAGTATTTT
CASSRPGGTQYF
>TRBV29-1|13|TRBJ1-1|.|.
TGCAGCGTTGCTGGGGTGCTGAGCACTGAAGCTTTCTTT
CSVAGVLSTEAFF
>TRBV5-1|13|TRBJ1-1|.|TRBD1
TGCGCCAGCAGCGAAACAGGGGGCACTGAAGCTTTCTTT
CASSETGGTEAFF
>TRBV27|15|TRBJ2-1|many|TRBD2
TGTGCCAGCAGTTTAATAGCGGGGGTATACAATGAGCAGTTCTTC
CASSLIAGVYNEQFF
>TRBV10-3|16|TRBJ2-1|many|TRBD2
TGTGCCATCAGTGAGCCCGAGCGGGGGGGGTACAATGAGCAGTTCTTC
CAISEPERGGYNEQFF
>TRBV12-3/TRBV12-4|13|TRBJ1-2|few|.
TGTGCCAGCACATTCGGAACAGGCTATGGCTACACCTTC
CASTFGTGYGYTF
>TRBV3-1|13|TRBJ2-2|few|.
TGTGCCAGCAGCCAAGGAGTCCCCGGGGAGCTGTTTTTT
CASSQGVPGELFF
>TRBV7-9|10|TRBJ2-4|few|.
TGTGCCAGCAGCGGGACCATTCAGTACTTC
CASSGTIQYF
>TRBV6-6|16|TRBJ2-7|few|.
TGTGCCAGCAGTTACTCGAGGCAGGTGGGCTCCTACGAGCAGTACTTC
CASSYSRQVGSYEQYF
>TRBV5-1|13|TRBJ1-1|.|.
TGCGCCAGCAGCTTGTACAGGGAAACTGAAGCTTTCTTT
CASSLYRETEAFF
>TRBV7-3|14|TRBJ2-1|.|.
TGTGCCAGCAGCTGGGTGGGGGGGCCGAATGAGCAGTTCTTC
CASSWVGGPNEQFF
>TRBV4-1|15|TRBJ1-2|.|.
TGCGCCAGCAGCCAAGGGCGGGGGTTAGATTATGGCTACACCTTC
CASSQGRGLDYGYTF